What follows are 30 T cell receptor beta chains derived from one specimen sequenced in a study of blood T cells in healthy people across ages. A second about 7 to 12 cycle PCR used barcoded and J-beta primers. MiXCR, applied by TCRdb to the 5' RACE reads, yields one record per CDR3 protein. The table records about 1.5 million distinct CDR3 sequences, 35% to 45% of them present only once. Sequenced input: blood. Every receptor here comes from a woman aged 18 to 35 in good health.

This chain uses TRBV4-1 with TRBJ1-1; the D gene is possibly TRBD1 (5 bases). V was pared by 7 bases and J by 4 bases, with 19 bases between. The CDR3 has 15 residues. Germline CDR1 is MGHRA and CDR2 is YSYEKL. CDR3 sequence (DNA): TGCGCCAGCACCTGGGAGGCAGGGACCGTCACTGAAGCTTTCTTT. Amino acid sequence: CASTWEAGTVTEAFF.

The rearrangement uses TRBV10-3 and TRBJ2-5, with D uncertain. The V end lost 4 bases, the J end lost 2 bases, and 11 bases lay between the germline ends. Germline V CDR1 and CDR2: ENHRY, SYGVKD. The CDR3 contains 14 residues. This CDR3 reads CAISGSGNQETQYF. CDR3 nucleotide sequence: TGTGCCATCAGTGGATCGGGTAATCAAGAGACCCAGTACTTC.

This clonotype was seen more than once but under ten times. DNA for the CDR3: TGCAGCGTTCGGGAGACCTCTAACTATGGCTACACCTTC. As protein: CSVRETSNYGYTF. The chain has TRBV29-1 and TRBJ1-2; D is unresolved. This CDR3 has 13 residues. Germline V gives CDR1 SQVTM, CDR2 ANQGSEA. Trimming pared 5 bases from V and 0 bases from J, leaving 10 bases between.

This clonotype appeared a few times. The genes are TRBV4-3 and TRBJ2-7; D may match TRBD1 or TRBD2 (5 bases each). Between the trimmed V and J ends, which lost 1 base and 0 bases, there was a span of 16 bases. Looked up from germline, CDR1 is LGHNA and CDR2 is YSLEER. The CDR3 sequence is 17 residues long. The CDR3 DNA reads TGCGCCAGCAGCCAAGCGCTTGGGGCAGGGAGCTCCTACGAGCAGTACTTC. This gives the protein CASSQALGAGSSYEQYF.

The rearrangement uses TRBV6-2 or TRBV6-3 and TRBJ2-7; a possible D gene is TRBD1 (6 bases). Trimming removed 6 bases from V and 3 bases from J, with 15 bases in between. Germline CDR1 reads MNHEY; CDR2 reads SVGEGT. The CDR3 extends over 14 amino acids. CDR3 protein: CASRPRDTYYEQYF. Written as DNA, the CDR3 is TGTGCCAGCAGGCCACGGGACACTTACTACGAGCAGTACTTC.

The rearrangement uses TRBV7-9 and TRBJ2-1, with a tentative D call TRBD2 (6 bases). Germline values: CDR1 SEHNR, CDR2 FQNEAQ (reference sequence). Trimming left V 4 bases short and J 5 bases short, with 15 bases between. The CDR3 spans 15 residues. CDR3 in DNA: TGTGCCAGCAGCTATATAGCTGGGGGGAACAATGAGCAGTTCTTC. Encoded protein: CASSYIAGGNNEQFF. Using reference TRBV7-9 and TRBJ2-1 for the parts outside the CDR3, the full variable domain is DTGVSQNPRHKITKRGQNVTFRCDPISEHNRLYWYRQTLGQGPEFLTYFQNEAQLEKSRLLSDRFSAERPKGSFSTLEIQRTEQGDSAMYLCASSYIAGGNNEQFFGPGTRLTVL.

Concerning this clonotype itself: Compared with germline, one end of the junction differs, possibly owing to a read error. The V and J genes are TRBV27 and TRBJ2-5; 8 bases align to TRBD1. Germline V gives CDR1 MNHEY, CDR2 SMNVEV (reference sequence). The CDR3 sequence is 16 residues long. This chain's CDR3 is CAGSLSNTGGQETQYF. The CDR3 coding sequence is TGTGCCGGCAGTTTATCAAATACAGGGGGCCAAGAGACCCAGTACTTC.

The chain carries TRBV7-9 and TRBJ1-1; 7 bases agree with TRBD1. In germline, CDR1 is SEHNR, CDR2 FQNEAQ (reference sequence). The trim removed 5 bases at V and 2 bases at J, leaving 8 bases unmatched. CDR3 length: 15 amino acids. The CDR3 loop reads CASSPWTGSNTEAFF. The CDR3 coding sequence is TGTGCCAGCAGCCCCTGGACAGGATCTAACACTGAAGCTTTCTTT. Together with reference TRBV7-9 and TRBJ1-1, the CDR3 gives the full variable domain: DTGVSQNPRHKITKRGQNVTFRCDPISEHNRLYWYRQTLGQGPEFLTYFQNEAQLEKSRLLSDRFSAERPKGSFSTLEIQRTEQGDSAMYLCASSPWTGSNTEAFFGQGTRLTVV.

The chain uses TRBV20-1 and TRBJ1-2; unclear D gene. V was trimmed by 1 base and J by 1 base, leaving 7 bases between them. This CDR3 region has 13 residues. The germline CDR1 and CDR2 sequences are DFQATT and SNEGSKA (reference sequence). CDR3 nucleotide sequence: TGCAGTGCTAGAGGAGCTTTTAACTATGGCTACACCTTC. Protein sequence: CSARGAFNYGYTF.

The chain has TRBV28 and TRBJ1-6; 7 bases line up with TRBD1. Germline V gene data show CDR1 as MDHEN and CDR2 as SYDVKM. V dropped 6 bases and J dropped 6; count of bases not matched to a gene: 14. The CDR3 runs to 17 residues. The DNA of the CDR3 is TGTGCCAGCAGCGGAACATACAGGGGTCGTGGTAATTCACCCCTCCACTTT. This encodes CASSGTYRGRGNSPLHF.

The CDR3 spells CASSLSTIGTSSYGYTF. The CDR3 nucleotides read TGCGCCAGCAGCTTGTCGACGATAGGGACGAGTAGCTATGGCTACACCTTC. The rearrangement links TRBV5-1 to TRBJ1-2, with D possibly matching TRBD1 (5 bases). Germline V gene data show CDR1 as SGHRS and CDR2 as YFSETQ. V was clipped by 1 base and J by 4 bases, with 20 bases between them. The CDR3 covers 17 residues. The whole variable domain, remainder taken from reference TRBV5-1 and TRBJ1-2, is KAGVTQTPRYLIKTRGQQVTLSCSPISGHRSVSWYQQTPGQGLQFLFEYFSETQRNKGNFPGRFSGRQFSNSRSEMNVSTLELGDSALYLCASSLSTIGTSSYGYTFGSGTRLTVV.

Only a few counts were recorded for this clonotype. CDR3 residues: CASSLKAVTYNEQFF. In nucleotides, the CDR3 is TGCGCCAGCAGCTTGAAAGCGGTTACCTACAATGAGCAGTTCTTC. V gene TRBV5-1 combines with J gene TRBJ2-1; TRBD2 might be the D (5 bases). The CDR3 extends over 15 amino acids. In germline, CDR1 is SGHRS, CDR2 YFSETQ. V lost 1 base and J lost 2, with 10 bases in between.

This clonotype has a count of ten or more. The chain carries TRBV9 and TRBJ2-3; weak D call: TRBD1 (5 bases). This CDR3 is built from 15 residues. The V gene lost 4 bases and the J gene lost 1 base, with 13 bases spanning the gap. Germline-derived CDR1 and CDR2 are SGDLS and YYNGEE. CDR3 DNA sequence: TGTGCCAGCAGCATACAGGTTGGGGGCACAGATACGCAGTATTTT. Translating gives CASSIQVGGTDTQYF.

The rearrangement joins TRBV7-8 to TRBJ2-5; 7 positions match TRBD2. The germline gives CDR1 SGHVS, CDR2 FQNEAQ. V was pared by 1 base and J by 5 bases, with 4 bases of the junction left unmatched. The CDR3 sequence is 14 residues long. The CDR3 DNA reads TGTGCCAGCAGCTTAGGCGGGAGTACGGAGACCCAGTACTTC. This gives the protein CASSLGGSTETQYF.

V and J are TRBV15 and TRBJ2-5, with D perhaps given as TRBD1 or TRBD2 (5 bases each). The J call could be wrong; TRBJ2-7 is a better fit for the DNA end. Per germline, CDR1 LNHNV and CDR2 YYDKDF (reference sequence). CDR3 length equals 17 residues. The CDR3 coding sequence is TGTGCCACCAGCAGTGGGTCGGCTCGGGACCTTGGGCACGAGCAGTACTTC. It encodes CATSSGSARDLGHEQYF.

This clonotype was picked up a small number of times. The chain recombines TRBV12-3 or TRBV12-4 with TRBJ2-7; possibly TRBD1 for D (6 bases). This CDR3 region has 15 residues. Trimming took off 3 bases at V and 5 bases at J, with 17 bases between the two ends. The CDR3 protein is CASSFGAGESNEQYF. Written as DNA, the CDR3 is TGTGCCAGCAGTTTCGGGGCAGGGGAGTCAAACGAGCAGTACTTC.

This clonotype was detected only a few times. The gene calls are TRBV4-1 and TRBJ2-3, with D tentatively TRBD2 (6 bases). The CDR3 totals 15 residues. V gave up 1 base and J gave up 3 bases, with 11 bases separating them. Germline CDR1 is MGHRA and CDR2 is YSYEKL. CDR3 amino acids: CASSQVRGLTDTQYF. The CDR3 DNA reads TGCGCCAGCAGCCAAGTTCGGGGGTTAACAGATACGCAGTATTTT.

This clonotype appeared a few times. This rearrangement joins TRBV7-2 to TRBJ2-1; the D is unclear. Germline assignment: CDR1 SGHTA and CDR2 FQGNSA. CDR3 length equals 13 residues. Trimming left V 5 bases short and J 7 bases short, with 12 bases between. CDR3: CASSPMLGNEQFF. CDR3 DNA sequence: TGTGCCAGCAGCCCTATGTTGGGAAATGAGCAGTTCTTC.

V gene TRBV6-5 combines with J gene TRBJ2-7; no definite D call. V gave up 0 bases and J gave up 0 bases, with 12 bases separating them. Germline CDR1 is MNHEY and CDR2 is SVGAGI. CDR3 length equals 16 residues. Written as DNA, the CDR3 is TGTGCCAGCAGTTACTCGCCCTCGGCCGTCTCCTACGAGCAGTACTTC. This encodes CASSYSPSAVSYEQYF.

The chain links TRBV10-3 to TRBJ1-6, with TRBD1 as a possible D gene (6 bases). The germline V gene has CDR1 ENHRY and CDR2 SYGVKD. V was trimmed by 8 bases and J by 10 bases, leaving 15 bases between them. This CDR3 is 13 amino acids long. Here the CDR3 DNA reads TGTGCCATCCGACAGGACCCCAACTCACCCCTCCACTTT. Its protein product is CAIRQDPNSPLHF.

This clonotype was counted only a few times. The gene calls are TRBV12-3 or TRBV12-4 and TRBJ1-2; tentatively, D is TRBD1 (6 bases). The CDR3 consists of 16 residues. Trimming shortened V by 6 bases and J by 6 bases, and 23 bases separated the two germline ends. CDR3 sequence (DNA): TGTGCCAGCAGCCTGACAGGCAAACCCACCGGTAATGGCTACACCTTC. Amino acids: CASSLTGKPTGNGYTF.

This chain connects TRBV29-1 to TRBJ2-7; tentative D call: TRBD2 (5 bases). The germline V gene encodes CDR1 SQVTM and CDR2 ANQGSEA. The CDR3 extends over 12 amino acids. V lost 4 bases to trimming and J lost 7 bases, with 14 bases between them. CDR3 coding DNA: TGCAGCGTTGTGTCTCCAACGGGAGAGCAGTACTTC. The encoded protein is CSVVSPTGEQYF.

This clonotype was counted between two and nine times. The gene calls are TRBV10-3 and TRBJ1-2; TRBD1 aligns across 7 bases. CDR1 is ENHRY, CDR2 SYGVKD, per germline. The length of the CDR3 is 14 residues. V dropped 3 bases and J dropped 4; count of bases not matched to a gene: 5. CDR3 nucleotides: TGTGCCATCAGTGAATCGGACAGGAGCTATGGCTACACCTTC. It yields the protein CAISESDRSYGYTF.

This clonotype was counted between two and nine times. The genes are TRBV6-2 or TRBV6-3 and TRBJ2-5; the match to TRBD2 covers 11 bases. Germline V lookup: CDR1 MNHEY, CDR2 SVGEGT. This CDR3 spans 16 amino acids. Trimming removed 4 bases from V and 0 bases from J; junction bases left unmatched: 4. The CDR3 coding sequence is TGTGCCAGCAGTTCGGGACTAGCGGCTAACCAAGAGACCCAGTACTTC. This encodes CASSSGLAANQETQYF.

This chain uses TRBV6-2 or TRBV6-3 with TRBJ2-1, with 9 bases lining up with TRBD1. The V gene's germline CDR1 is MNHEY and CDR2 SVGEGT. V lost 6 bases to trimming and J lost 3 bases; unmatched junction nucleotides: 9. The CDR3 length is 16 residues. Here the CDR3 DNA reads TGTGCCAGCAGCGCGGACAGGGGAAAGAGCTACAATGAGCAGTTCTTC. This sequence encodes CASSADRGKSYNEQFF.

This chain joins TRBV11-2 and TRBJ2-7, with D tentatively TRBD1 or TRBD2 (5 bases each). Germline V gives CDR1 SGHAT, CDR2 FQNNGV. This CDR3 is 16 amino acids long. V was clipped by 0 bases and J by 7 bases, with 19 bases between them. In DNA, the CDR3 is TGTGCCAGCAGCTTAGAGGGGGAATACAATTACAATGAGCAGTACTTC. This gives the protein CASSLEGEYNYNEQYF.

The V and J genes are TRBV6-5 and TRBJ2-1, with D unclear. Per the germline V gene, CDR1 is MNHEY and CDR2 is SVGAGI. V lost 5 bases, J lost 2 bases, and 19 bases lay in between. This CDR3 is 17 amino acids long. The CDR3 reads CASSLLGRLSPYNEQFF. The CDR3 coding sequence is TGTGCCAGCAGTCTACTCGGGCGGCTCTCGCCCTACAATGAGCAGTTCTTC.

This clonotype was observed a handful of times. This chain uses TRBV25-1 with TRBJ2-3; D possibly corresponds to TRBD2 (6 bases). Between the trimmed V and J ends, which lost 2 bases and 0 bases, there was a span of 9 bases. The CDR3 loop spans 15 amino acids. Germline V gene sequence: CDR1 MGHDK, CDR2 SYGVNS. The CDR3 DNA is TGTGCCAGCAGTGAAATTAGCGGTAGCACAGATACGCAGTATTTT. It is translated as CASSEISGSTDTQYF.

This clonotype was seen more than once but under ten times. This chain joins TRBV29-1 and TRBJ2-3; no clear D gene. The V gene lost 6 bases and the J gene lost 1 base, with 14 bases spanning the gap. Germline V CDR1 and CDR2: SQVTM, ANQGSEA. This CDR3 spans 14 amino acids. The CDR3 protein is CSVVIPRGTDTQYF. The CDR3 region has the DNA TGCAGCGTCGTCATCCCCCGGGGCACAGATACGCAGTATTTT.

The chain employs TRBV3-1 and TRBJ2-1; TRBD2 matches at 10 bases. Germline loops: CDR1 LGHDT, CDR2 YNNKEL (reference sequence). The CDR3 is 17 residues long. V gave up 0 bases and J gave up 7 bases; unmatched junction bases: 9. CDR3 sequence reads: CASSQDLASGSLNEQFF. The CDR3 coding sequence is TGTGCCAGCAGCCAAGATCTAGCTAGCGGGAGTCTGAATGAGCAGTTCTTC.